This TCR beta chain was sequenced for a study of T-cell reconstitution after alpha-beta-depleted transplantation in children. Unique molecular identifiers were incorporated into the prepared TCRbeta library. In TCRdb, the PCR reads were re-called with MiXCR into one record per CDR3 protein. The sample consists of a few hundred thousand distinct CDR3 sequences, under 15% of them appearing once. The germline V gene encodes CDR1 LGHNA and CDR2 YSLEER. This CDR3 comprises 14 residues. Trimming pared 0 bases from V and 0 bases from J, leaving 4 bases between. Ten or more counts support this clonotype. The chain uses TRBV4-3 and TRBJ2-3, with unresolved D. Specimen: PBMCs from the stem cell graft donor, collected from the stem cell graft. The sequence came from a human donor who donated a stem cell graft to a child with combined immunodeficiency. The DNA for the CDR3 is TGCGCCAGCAGCCAAGATCTGAGCACAGATACGCAGTATTTT. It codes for CASSQDLSTDTQYF.